This T cell receptor beta chain was captured in a study of human T cells and chemical hapten exposure. The overall study: A roughly 2 cm by roughly 2 cm inner upper arm patch received 2% DPC for sensitization. Study-level points and caveats: Expanded TCRs formed significantly more large CDR3 similarity clusters than controls.

At least ten counts were recorded for this clonotype. Antigen specificity is unknown. Each CDR3 protein gets one entry after TCRdb re-called the RACE reads with MiXCR. Here the sample spans 95,000 to 150,000 distinct CDR3 sequences, 12% to 15% being singletons. Looked up from germline, CDR1 is SGHRS and CDR2 is YFSETQ. This CDR3 is 16 amino acids long. V shed 4 bases and J shed 3 bases, with 19 bases lying between them. Documented time point: patch test 1, 2 weeks after DPC sensitization. Treatment in this sample: therapeutic diphenylcyclopropenone sensitization with weekly scalp DPC. Specimen: whole blood, collected in connection with sensitization to the hapten diphenylcyclopropenone (DPC). This TCR was recovered from a man in his late teens or twenties with alopecia areata. Some clones in this sample may be carry-over from other donors' samples. The chain has TRBV5-1 and TRBJ2-5; D tentatively reads TRBD1 or TRBD2 (6 bases each). The CDR3 DNA reads as TGCGCCAGCAGCGGGGGGCTTTCGGCTAGCGAAGAGACCCAGTACTTC. Protein product: CASSGGLSASEETQYF.